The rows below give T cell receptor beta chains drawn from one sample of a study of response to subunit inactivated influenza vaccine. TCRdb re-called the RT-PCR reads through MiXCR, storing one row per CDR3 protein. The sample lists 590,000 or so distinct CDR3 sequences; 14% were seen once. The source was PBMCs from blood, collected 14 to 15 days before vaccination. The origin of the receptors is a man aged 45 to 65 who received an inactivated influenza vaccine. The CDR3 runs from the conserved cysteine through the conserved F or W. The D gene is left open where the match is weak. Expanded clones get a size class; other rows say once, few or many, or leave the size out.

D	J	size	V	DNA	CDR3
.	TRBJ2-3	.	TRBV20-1	TGCAGTGCCCAAGCCGGGACCGCACGGGATACGCAGTATTTT	CSAQAGTARDTQYF
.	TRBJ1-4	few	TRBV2	TGTGCCAGCAGGGACAGCTCAACTAATGAAAAACTGTTTTTT	CASRDSSTNEKLFF
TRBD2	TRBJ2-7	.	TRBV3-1	TGTGCCAGCAGCCAATGGGCTAGCGGGATGAGCGAGCAGTACTTC	CASSQWASGMSEQYF
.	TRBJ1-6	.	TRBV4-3	TGCGCCAGCAGCCCCTTTTATTCGAGATATAATTCACCCCTCCACTTT	CASSPFYSRYNSPLHF
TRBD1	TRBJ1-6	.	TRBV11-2	TGTGCCAGCAGAAGAGAGACAGGGAGTAATTCACCCCTCCACTTT	CASRRETGSNSPLHF
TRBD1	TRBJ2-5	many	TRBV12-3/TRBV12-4	TGTGCCAGCCGGGACAGGGGTTGGGAGACCCAGTACTTC	CASRDRGWETQYF
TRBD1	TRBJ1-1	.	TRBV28	TGTGCCAGCACCGCGTGGGGACAGGGGAACACTGAAGCTTTCTTT	CASTAWGQGNTEAFF
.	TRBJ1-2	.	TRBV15	TGTGCCACCAGCAGAGATTTTGGGGACGTGTACACCTTC	CATSRDFGDVYTF
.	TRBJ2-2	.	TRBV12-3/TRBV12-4	.	CASSFLQNRGAVFF
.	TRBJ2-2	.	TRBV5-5	TGTGCCAGCAGCTGGACTCTGGAGCAGTCGAACACCGGGGAGCTGTTTTTT	CASSWTLEQSNTGELFF
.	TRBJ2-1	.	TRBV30	TGTGCCTGCCGGGAGTTAGTGCCCTACAATGAGCAGTTCTTC	CACRELVPYNEQFF
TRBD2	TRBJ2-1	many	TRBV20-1	TGCAGTGCTACTGGGACTAGCGGGAGCAATGAGCAGTTCTTC	CSATGTSGSNEQFF
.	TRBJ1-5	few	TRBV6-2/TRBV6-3	TGTGCCAGCAGGTACTACCAGCCCCAGCATTTT	CASRYYQPQHF
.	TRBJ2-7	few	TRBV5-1	TGCGCCAGCAGCTTCCGGGATACCTACGAGCAGTACTTC	CASSFRDTYEQYF
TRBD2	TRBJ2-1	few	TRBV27	TGTGCCAGCAGTTTATCGCGGCGGGGACTAGCGGTCCCCCTCTCCTACAATGAGCAGTTCTTC	CASSLSRRGLAVPLSYNEQFF
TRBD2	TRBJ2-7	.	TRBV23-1	TGCGCCAGCAGTCAATCGATAGGCGGGGGTGGCCACGAGCAGTACTTC	CASSQSIGGGGHEQYF
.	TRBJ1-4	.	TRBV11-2	TGTGCCAGCAGCCTGACTCGGGGAGGGGAAGGGAAACTGTTTTTT	CASSLTRGGEGKLFF
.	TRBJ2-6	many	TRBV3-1	TGTGCCAGCAGCGCCAGGGCCTACTCCTCTGGGGCCAACGTCCTGACTTTC	CASSARAYSSGANVLTF
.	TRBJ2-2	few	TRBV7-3	TGTGCCAGCAGGGGGAGTCGGGACACCGGGGAGCTGTTTTTT	CASRGSRDTGELFF
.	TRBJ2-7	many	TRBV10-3	TGTGCCATCATGCGGGGCCACGAGCAGTACTTC	CAIMRGHEQYF
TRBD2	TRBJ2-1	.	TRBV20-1	TGCAGTGCTAGAGATAGGGGCGGGGGCTCCTACAATGAGCAGTTCTTC	CSARDRGGGSYNEQFF
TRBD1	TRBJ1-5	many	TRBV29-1	TGCAGCGCAATCCCAGGGGGGAGCAATCAGCCCCAGCATTTT	CSAIPGGSNQPQHF
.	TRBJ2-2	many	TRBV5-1	TGCGCCAGCAGGGAACGAGAGTCCGGGGAGCTGTTTTTT	CASRERESGELFF
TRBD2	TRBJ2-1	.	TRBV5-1	TGCGCCAGCAGCCCGGCCGGGGGGAGCCCTTACAATGAGCAGTTCTTC	CASSPAGGSPYNEQFF
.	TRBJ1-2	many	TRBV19	TGTGCCAGTAGTTACGGGGCCTATGGCTACACCTTC	CASSYGAYGYTF
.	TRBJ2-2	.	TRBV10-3	TGTGCCATCAGTGAGTCGGTTCCCGGGGAGCTGTTTTTT	CAISESVPGELFF
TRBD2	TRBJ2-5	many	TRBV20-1	TGCAGTGCTAGAGATAAAGCTAGCGGGAGGGCCAAGACCCAGTACTTC	CSARDKASGRAKTQYF
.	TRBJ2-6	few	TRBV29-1	TGCAGCGTATCCACAGGTAGCGGGGCCAACGTCCTGACTTTC	CSVSTGSGANVLTF
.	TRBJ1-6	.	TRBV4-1	TGCGCCAGCAGCCGTGGAGTGGGGACACAGAGCTCCTATAATTCACCCCTCCACTTT	CASSRGVGTQSSYNSPLHF
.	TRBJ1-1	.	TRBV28	TGTGCCAGTAAGGGGGAACAGAACACTGAAGCTTTCTTT	CASKGEQNTEAFF
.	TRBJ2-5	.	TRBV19	TGTGCCAGTAGTTGGCAGGGGCAAGAGACCCAGTACTTC	CASSWQGQETQYF
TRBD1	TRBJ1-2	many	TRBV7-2	TGTGCCAGCAGCGGAAGAGGACAGGGGGATTTCTATCGTGGCTACACCTTC	CASSGRGQGDFYRGYTF
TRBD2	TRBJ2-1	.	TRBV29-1	TGCAGCGTCTGCGGGAGGGTCGCCTACAATGAGCAGTTCTTC	CSVCGRVAYNEQFF
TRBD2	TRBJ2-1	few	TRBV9	TGTGCCAGCAGCGTAGGTGGCGGGGGCTCCTACAATGAGCAGTTCTTC	CASSVGGGGSYNEQFF
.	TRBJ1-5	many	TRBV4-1	TGCGCCAGCAGCCAAGAAGGGCAGAGCAATCAGCCCCAGCATTTT	CASSQEGQSNQPQHF
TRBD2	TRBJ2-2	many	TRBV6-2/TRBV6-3	TGTGCCAGCATTCCTAAGAAAGCGGGACGCACCGGGGAGCTGTTTTTT	CASIPKKAGRTGELFF
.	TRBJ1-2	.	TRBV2	TGTGCCAGCAGTGAAAGCAGGGACGGTGGCTACACCTTC	CASSESRDGGYTF
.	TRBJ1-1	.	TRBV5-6	TGTGCCAGCAGCTCGTTCGGGACGAGGGACACTGAAGCTTTCTTT	CASSSFGTRDTEAFF
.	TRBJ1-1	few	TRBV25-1	TGTGCCAGCAGTGCTAACCTAGGTCACACTGAAGCTTTCTTT	CASSANLGHTEAFF
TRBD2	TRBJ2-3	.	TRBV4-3	TGCGCCAGCAGCCAACTAGCGGGAGAGGGGACAGATACGCAGTATTTT	CASSQLAGEGTDTQYF
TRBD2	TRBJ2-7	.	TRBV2	TGTGCCAGCACCTTAGCGGGAGGGCCCCACAATGAGCAGTACTTC	CASTLAGGPHNEQYF
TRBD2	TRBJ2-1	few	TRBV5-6	TGTGCCAGCAGCTTGGCTAGCGGGGGGTTTTACAATGAGCAGTTCTTC	CASSLASGGFYNEQFF
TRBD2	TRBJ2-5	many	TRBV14	TGTGCCAGCAGCCGGGTTCTGGGGGGGCAAGAGACCCAGTACTTC	CASSRVLGGQETQYF
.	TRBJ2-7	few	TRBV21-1	TGTGCCAGCAGCCGGACTAGCGGGGTTTTGTCCTCCTACGAGCAGTACTTC	CASSRTSGVLSSYEQYF
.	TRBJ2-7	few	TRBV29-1	TGCAGCGTGGGCCAATTAGACCACGAGCAGTACTTC	CSVGQLDHEQYF
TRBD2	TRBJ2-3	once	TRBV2	TGTGCCAGGGGGGCCTCTAGCGGGAGGTTGACAGATACGCAGTATTTT	CARGASSGRLTDTQYF
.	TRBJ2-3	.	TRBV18	TGTGCCAGCTCACCAAGGGTCAGGGGCACAGATACGCAGTATTTT	CASSPRVRGTDTQYF
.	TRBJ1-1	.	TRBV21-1	TGTGCCAGCAGCACCTGGACAGGTGCGGGAACTGAAGCTTTCTTT	CASSTWTGAGTEAFF
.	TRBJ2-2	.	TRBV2	TGTGCCAGCAGTGAGGCTAGATCTACCGGGGAGCTGTTTTTT	CASSEARSTGELFF
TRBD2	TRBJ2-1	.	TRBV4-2	TGTGCCAGCAGCCAAGTAGCGGGAGACTTCGCTGAGCAGTTCTTC	CASSQVAGDFAEQFF
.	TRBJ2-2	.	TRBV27	TGTGCCAGCAGTCTCTATGACAACACCGGGGAGCTGTTTTTT	CASSLYDNTGELFF
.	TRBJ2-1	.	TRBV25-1	TGTGCCAGCAGTGCCCTCCCGCCTAACAATGAGCAGTTCTTC	CASSALPPNNEQFF
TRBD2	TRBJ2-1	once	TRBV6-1	TGTGCCAGCAGTGAACTAGCGGGCGACAATGAGCAGTTCTTC	CASSELAGDNEQFF